The 24 T cell receptor beta chains below were found in one sample sequenced in a study of blood T cells in healthy people across ages. A second PCR of roughly 7 to 11 cycles used a sample-barcoded 5' primer and a J-beta primer mix. A single record per CDR3 protein comes from TCRdb applying MiXCR to the 5' RACE reads. The table has 500,000 to 600,000 distinct CDR3 sequences, 27% seen once. Sequenced sample: blood. These receptors were obtained from a woman aged 70-85 years in good health.

This clonotype appeared a few times. In nucleotides, the CDR3 is TGTGCCAGCAGTCTAGGTGGGGAGGCCAAAAACATTCAGTACTTC. It specifies CASSLGGEAKNIQYF. The gene calls are TRBV9 and TRBJ2-4, with D possibly matching TRBD2 (5 bases). Germline loops: CDR1 SGDLS, CDR2 YYNGEE. V gave up 5 bases and J gave up 1 base, with 13 bases separating them. The CDR3 consists of 15 residues.

This clonotype has just one count. This chain links TRBV6-1 with TRBJ1-6; TRBD1 matches at 7 bases. The germline V gene has CDR1 MNHNS and CDR2 SASEGT. With 7 bases clipped from V and 0 bases from J, the junction kept 15 bases outside the gene matches. This CDR3 has 19 amino acids. CDR3 residues: CASKGGPGQASSYNSPLHF. Here the CDR3 DNA reads TGTGCCAGCAAAGGGGGGCCAGGACAGGCAAGCTCCTATAATTCACCCCTCCACTTT.

CDR3 sequence reads: CASSLYSGGEGYTF. Written as DNA, the CDR3 is TGTGCCAGCAGCTTATATTCGGGCGGGGAGGGCTACACCTTC. V gene TRBV7-2 combines with J gene TRBJ1-2; D remains ambiguous. CDR3 length: 14 amino acids. From germline, CDR1 is SGHTA and CDR2 FQGNSA. V dropped 2 bases and J dropped 8 bases, with 15 bases sitting between them. Full variable domain (missing parts from reference TRBV7-2 and TRBJ1-2): GAGVSQSPSNKVTEKGKDVELRCDPISGHTALYWYRQSLGQGLEFLIYFQGNSAPDKSGLPSDRFSAERTGGSVSTLTIQRTQQEDSAVYLCASSLYSGGEGYTFGSGTRLTVV.

The V gene is TRBV20-1, the J gene TRBJ2-7, with 7 positions matching TRBD2. Germline-derived CDR1 and CDR2 are DFQATT and SNEGSKA (reference sequence). The length of the CDR3 is 13 residues. The V gene end was trimmed by 1 base and the J gene end by 6 bases; junction bases not matched to a gene: 6. CDR3 DNA sequence: TGCAGTGCTAGAGCACGGGGGGTCGGCGAGCAGTACTTC. Translated, it gives CSARARGVGEQYF.

This chain joins TRBV6-6 and TRBJ1-2; 9 bases align to TRBD1. V was clipped by 6 bases and J by 5 bases; unmatched bases: 4. The germline CDR1 and CDR2 sequences are MNHNY and SVGAGI (reference sequence). There are 13 residues in the CDR3. CDR3 residues: CASRDRGGYGYTF. CDR3 bases: TGTGCCAGCAGGGACAGGGGTGGTTATGGCTACACCTTC.

This clonotype turned up a few times. The DNA for the CDR3 is TGTGCCAGCAGTTACTTGCCTGGGGCCAACGTCCTGACTTTC. Translating gives CASSYLPGANVLTF. The rearrangement uses TRBV6-6 and TRBJ2-6; no definite D call. CDR3 length: 14 residues. The V and J ends lost 1 base and 2 bases respectively, with 3 bases between them. Germline CDR1 and CDR2: MNHNY and SVGAGI (reference sequence).

The gene calls are TRBV6-5 and TRBJ1-2; weak D call: TRBD1 (6 bases). The germline V gene has CDR1 MNHEY and CDR2 SVGAGI. V lost 0 bases to trimming and J lost 7 bases, with 15 bases between them. The CDR3 has 15 residues. The CDR3 here is CASSYSRWTVGGYTF. The CDR3 region has the DNA TGTGCCAGCAGTTACTCGAGGTGGACAGTTGGTGGCTACACCTTC.

This clonotype was counted between two and nine times. The genes are TRBV20-1 and TRBJ2-3; 11 bases are shared with TRBD2. Unmatched junction bases numbered 7, after V lost 6 bases and J lost 5 bases. CDR3 length: 14 residues. Germline V gives CDR1 DFQATT, CDR2 SNEGSKA (reference sequence). In DNA, the CDR3 is TGCAGTGCCAAGCTAGCGGGGGGCGGAGATACGCAGTATTTT. Translated, it gives CSAKLAGGGDTQYF.

This chain links TRBV7-2 with TRBJ2-1; D unclear. This CDR3 region has 15 residues. Trimming shortened V by 2 bases and J by 5 bases, and 13 bases separated the two germline ends. CDR1 is SGHTA and CDR2 is FQGNSA in the germline V gene. The CDR3 DNA reads as TGTGCCAGCAGCTTAATCTCCTTAGCTAACAATGAGCAGTTCTTC. It specifies CASSLISLANNEQFF.

There are a few counts of this clonotype. The chain couples TRBV5-1 to TRBJ2-3; D remains ambiguous. Germline loops: CDR1 SGHRS, CDR2 YFSETQ. This CDR3 contains 17 residues. V lost 0 bases to trimming and J lost 1 base, with 15 bases between them. The CDR3 sequence is CASSLEPSYRGTDTQYF. The CDR3 nucleotides read TGCGCCAGCAGCTTGGAGCCTTCCTATAGGGGCACAGATACGCAGTATTTT.

This clonotype turned up a few times. V and J are TRBV29-1 and TRBJ2-3; D gene uncertain. Looked up from germline, CDR1 is SQVTM and CDR2 is ANQGSEA. The length of the CDR3 is 16 residues. V gave up 5 bases and J gave up 3 bases, with 21 bases separating them. CDR3 loop: CSVTGGEQRVTDTQYF. The CDR3 nucleotides read TGCAGCGTTACCGGTGGGGAACAAAGGGTGACAGATACGCAGTATTTT.

There are a few counts of this clonotype. V usage is TRBV20-1 and J usage is TRBJ2-3; D might be TRBD2 (6 bases). Germline values: CDR1 DFQATT, CDR2 SNEGSKA (reference sequence). The length of the CDR3 is 13 residues. The V gene lost 7 bases and the J gene lost 1 base, with 12 bases spanning the gap. CDR3 in DNA: TGCAGTGGTGCTGGGGAGGGCACAGATACGCAGTATTTT. Protein: CSGAGEGTDTQYF.

This rearrangement joins TRBV5-1 to TRBJ1-4; 8 bases are a match to TRBD1. The junction had 11 bases not matched to a gene; V was cut back by 5 bases and J by 8 bases. The CDR3 sequence is 15 residues long. From germline, CDR1 is SGHRS and CDR2 YFSETQ. CDR3 in amino acids: CASRQKSTGAEKLFF. The CDR3 bases are TGCGCCAGCAGACAAAAGTCGACAGGGGCGGAAAAACTGTTTTTT.

This clonotype was observed at least ten times. Here the CDR3 reads CASSRLTGDTSSGNTIYF. CDR3 sequence (DNA): TGTGCCAGCAGCCGTTTAACAGGGGACACGAGCTCTGGAAACACCATATATTTT. The rearrangement joins TRBV5-6 to TRBJ1-3, with TRBD1 matching over 7 bases. The CDR3 length is 18 residues. J lost 0 bases, V lost 4 bases, and 13 bases had no gene match. CDR1 is SGHDT, CDR2 YYEEEE, per germline.

This chain connects TRBV7-2 to TRBJ2-5, with 8 bases fitting TRBD2. Looked up from germline, CDR1 is SGHTA and CDR2 is FQGNSA. V lost 6 bases and J lost 9; bases outside the gene matches: 3. This CDR3 is 11 amino acids long. The CDR3 nucleotides are TGTGCCAGCAGTTCGGGGGGGGCCCAGTACTTC. It is translated as CASSSGGAQYF.

The gene calls are TRBV9 and TRBJ1-2; TRBD1 matches 8 bases. The CDR3 has 16 residues. V lost 7 bases to trimming and J lost 1 base; unmatched junction nucleotides: 12. The germline V gene encodes CDR1 SGDLS and CDR2 YYNGEE. CDR3 residues: CASGAGQGQGNYGYTF. DNA for the CDR3: TGTGCCAGCGGCGCGGGCCAAGGACAGGGTAACTATGGCTACACCTTC.

The chain combines TRBV20-1 with TRBJ2-7; a possible D gene is TRBD1 (6 bases). This CDR3 has 14 amino acids. Germline V gene data show CDR1 as DFQATT and CDR2 as SNEGSKA (reference sequence). V lost 2 bases and J lost 0, with 11 bases in between. The CDR3 is CSARPPGHSYEQYF. As DNA, the CDR3 is TGCAGTGCTAGACCTCCGGGACACTCCTACGAGCAGTACTTC.

The V call is TRBV20-1, the J call TRBJ1-1, with D unclear. This CDR3 region has 13 residues. CDR1 DFQATT and CDR2 SNEGSKA come from the germline V gene (reference sequence). V lost 6 bases to trimming and J lost 3 bases, with 14 bases between them. CDR3 protein: CSAPGSADTEAFF. The CDR3 region has the DNA TGCAGTGCCCCAGGCAGTGCTGACACTGAAGCTTTCTTT.

This clonotype was found a few times. CDR3 sequence (DNA): TGCAGTGCTCCCCTAGCGGGGGGCGGTGATACGCAGTATTTT. Protein: CSAPLAGGGDTQYF. The chain has TRBV20-1 and TRBJ2-3; TRBD2 agrees at 11 bases. Trimming took 5 bases from V and 6 from J; bases not matched to a gene: 7. Germline V lookup: CDR1 DFQATT, CDR2 SNEGSKA (reference sequence). The CDR3 has 14 residues.

As for this clonotype: A much larger clone lies one base from this, so it may be a read error. The chain uses TRBV5-1 and TRBJ2-3; D is unresolved. Germline values: CDR1 SGHRS, CDR2 YFSETQ. The V gene lost 5 bases and the J gene lost 4 bases, with 14 bases spanning the gap. The CDR3 has 14 residues. The CDR3, as DNA: TGCGCCAGCAGTTTAAGTCGGAGCCCAGATACGCAGTATTTT. This encodes CASSLSRSPDTQYF.

The rearrangement uses TRBV6-5 and TRBJ1-1, with TRBD1 as a possible D gene (5 bases). The CDR3 consists of 15 residues. The V gene lost 7 bases and the J gene lost 1 base, with 16 bases spanning the gap. Germline CDR1 and CDR2: MNHEY and SVGAGI. CDR3 sequence (DNA): TGTGCCAGCACCTGGGGGGGATCACGGAACACTGAAGCTTTCTTT. Translated: CASTWGGSRNTEAFF.

This chain connects TRBV7-2 to TRBJ2-1; 9 nucleotides align to TRBD2. CDR1 and CDR2 from the germline V gene are SGHTA and FQGNSA. This CDR3 spans 17 amino acids. Trimming at V came to 5 bases and at J to 6 bases, leaving 14 bases not matched to a gene. DNA of the CDR3: TGTGCCAGCAGCCCCGGGACTAGCATCTGGGAAGTCAATGAGCAGTTCTTC. Translated, it gives CASSPGTSIWEVNEQFF.

This chain joins TRBV3-1 and TRBJ2-1; 7 bases line up with TRBD1. Trimming removed 4 bases from V and 4 bases from J; junction bases left unmatched: 7. Looked up from germline, CDR1 is LGHDT and CDR2 is YNNKEL (reference sequence). The CDR3 is 15 residues long. CDR3 in amino acids: CASSPGWDSYNEQFF. Written as DNA, the CDR3 is TGTGCCAGCAGCCCCGGCTGGGACAGTTACAATGAGCAGTTCTTC.

V is TRBV30 and J is TRBJ2-3; TRBD2 matches 7 bases. The CDR3 covers 15 residues. V shed 3 bases, J shed 0 bases, and the junction held 6 bases outside the gene matches. In germline, CDR1 is GTSNPN, CDR2 SVGIG (reference sequence). CDR3 residues: CAWRESGDSTDTQYF. The CDR3 DNA follows: TGTGCCTGGAGGGAAAGCGGGGACAGCACAGATACGCAGTATTTT.